This T cell receptor beta chain emerged from a study of shared clonotypes between healthy human individuals (dated by TCRdb to about 2020). A note on the overall study: The cohort comprised a couple of women and a few men aged 18 to 49 years. To estimate repertoire size and how much clonotype sharing occurs between individuals, the study deeply sequenced the blood TCR repertoires of roughly 5 healthy adults. To increase sequencing depth and limit assay-specific biases, different laboratories used diverse techniques to prepare libraries and sequence TCR repertoires. Per donor, leukapheresis produced somewhere between about 0.8 and 9 billion PBMCs.

The paper as a whole reports these results and caveats: Pairwise subsampling indicated that sequencing depth was expected to affect the degree of clonotype sharing among donors. The genetic and exposure-history diversity represented was limited by the small number of donors. Sampling was limited to blood, and TCR repertoires in tissue likely differ from TCR repertoires in blood.

V ends up 1 base short and J 12 bases short, with an unmatched junction base count of 5. As encoded in the germline V gene, CDR1 is MGHRA while CDR2 is YSYEKL. The CDR3, cysteine through phenylalanine, is 14 amino acids long. The entry retains the CDR3 DNA only, 42 bases that are in frame from base 1. About this clone itself: Its antigen is still unknown. Qualities for individual bases were not recorded, and no much larger clone is one base off.

TCR CDR3 regions were amplified from genomic DNA by multiplex PCR using the deep immunoSEQ assay. For each cell subset, the extracted genomic DNA was distributed evenly across all wells of several immunoSEQ 96-well plates, and each plate served as one replicate. Each replicate PCR for unsorted PBMC received 250 to 300 ng genomic DNA, equal to about 30,000 T cell genomes. Ten immunoSEQ deep assay plates were used to sequence unsorted PBMC genomic DNA. The purified libraries were quantified using a Qubit 3.0 fluorometer, sized with a Bioanalyzer 2100, and then quantified again using the KAPA Library Quantification kit. Every immunoSEQ 96-well plate was sequenced on a separate single-read 150-cycle Illumina NextSeq 550 flow cell. The authors' pipeline ran thus. Because the immunoSEQ output held only junctional sequences and lacked quality scores, the filtering could not match the filtering applied to full-length reads. To assign V/J genes and CDR3, sequences were annotated using PyIR, a Python wrapper for IgBLAST v1.9, with IMGT germline references. Reads were removed for weak V/J assignments (E-value above 1e-6), missing CDR3, stop codons, out-of-frame junctions, or ambiguous translated residues. A V3J clonotype was defined by an identical inferred V gene, J gene, and CDR3 amino acid sequence. Percentage overlap between repertoires was calculated by dividing the number of shared unique clonotypes by the size of the smaller repertoire. Three approaches were used to assess repertoire richness: RTK rarefaction, the Chao1 estimator, and Recon v2.1 estimates of unobserved clonotypes. TCRdb holds this immuneACCESS table with in-frame rearrangements only. Some clones are missing; in checked studies, unresolved V genes explain under half, and the rest has no known cause. V and J calls and clone size are copied from that table; D and trimming were computed from the DNA. Here the sample has about 490,000 clones; about three quarters occur a single time. Jointly, the top ten make up approximately 12% of the sample.

Donors were healthy HIV-negative adults with no recently reported acute infections or vaccinations. Every donor was a Caucasian adult residing in Nashville, Tennessee, USA. For unsorted samples, some 90 million PBMCs were counted and genomic DNA was extracted with the QIAamp DNA Blood Mini kit. Blood was obtained by leukapheresis, after which PBMCs were separated by Ficoll-Histopaque density gradient centrifugation and cryopreserved in liquid nitrogen vapor phase. The clonotype was recovered from a woman aged 40 to 55 in good health. Some clones in this sample may be carry-over from other donors' samples. The specimen was PBMCs. This sequence uses TRBV4-1 and TRBJ2-6; 8 central nucleotides agree with TRBD1. The sequenced DNA: TGCGCCAGCAGCCAAGGGACAGGGCGTCGCGTCCTGACTTTC. The encoded protein is CASSQGTGRRVLTF.